One and the same sample provided the 14 T cell receptor beta chains below, sequenced in a study of blood T cell repertoires in COVID-19. Generated by immunoSEQ multiplex PCR, the TCRdb table keeps only in-frame clones and is missing some. The profile shows under 150,000 clones, 84% of them singletons. Sequencing input: PBMCs or T cells enriched from blood (not recorded which). Receptor source: a woman aged 45-60 years who had been exposed to COVID-19.

This chain uses TRBV9 with TRBJ2-5; 9 bases map to TRBD1. V shed 0 bases, J shed 5 bases, and the junction held 5 bases outside the gene matches. The CDR3 runs to 15 residues. Germline loops: CDR1 SGDLS, CDR2 YYNGEE. The CDR3 DNA is TGTGCCAGCAGCGTAGGGGACAGGGTGGGGGAGACCCAGTACTTC. The encoded protein is CASSVGDRVGETQYF.

The chain is built from TRBV18 and TRBJ2-4; D is undetermined. V was pared by 6 bases and J by 1 base, with 13 bases between. Germline lookup yields CDR1 KGHSH and CDR2 LQKENI. This CDR3 spans 15 amino acids. In nucleotides, the CDR3 is TGTGCCAGCTCGTTCGCGGAAACCGCCAAAAACATTCAGTACTTC. Protein product: CASSFAETAKNIQYF.

This clone showed up just a few times. The chain combines TRBV5-1 with TRBJ1-1; TRBD1 aligns across 7 bases. Unmatched junction bases numbered 10, after V lost 5 bases and J lost 6 bases. The CDR3 covers 14 residues. Germline V gene lookup returns CDR1 SGHRS and CDR2 YFSETQ. For the CDR3, the DNA is TGCGCCAGCAGACGGGACAGTACGGACTCTGAAGCTTTCTTT. This translates into CASRRDSTDSEAFF.

The chain couples TRBV11-2 to TRBJ2-2; 7 bases map to TRBD2. CDR3 length equals 15 residues. Losses at the gene ends were 5 bases for V and 4 bases for J; bases not matched to a gene: 7. Germline values: CDR1 SGHAT, CDR2 FQNNGV. The CDR3 here is CASSQREALTGELFF. The CDR3 nucleotides are TGTGCCAGCAGCCAACGGGAGGCCCTCACCGGGGAGCTGTTTTTT.

The chain is built from TRBV25-1 and TRBJ2-1; D perhaps matches TRBD1 (5 bases). The ends were cut back, 1 base at V and 5 bases at J, with 6 bases in the middle. The CDR3 sequence is 13 residues long. Germline assignment: CDR1 MGHDK and CDR2 SYGVNS. The chain's CDR3 is CASSEWGDNEQFF. The CDR3 DNA sequence: TGTGCCAGCAGTGAATGGGGCGACAATGAGCAGTTCTTC.

This clone appeared a single time. The genes are TRBV2 and TRBJ2-7; 8 bases match TRBD1. Germline V gene lookup returns CDR1 SNHLY and CDR2 FYNNEI. The CDR3 loop spans 15 amino acids. V lost 5 bases to trimming and J lost 3 bases; unmatched junction nucleotides: 9. The CDR3 spells CASSTDRGPIYEQYF. CDR3 DNA sequence: TGTGCCAGCAGTACCGACAGGGGACCAATCTACGAGCAGTACTTC.

The chain carries TRBV4-1 and TRBJ2-1, with TRBD2 as a possible D gene (6 bases). The CDR3 sequence is 14 residues long. V was pared by 1 base and J by 4 bases, with 8 bases between. Germline CDR1 is MGHRA and CDR2 is YSYEKL. CDR3 amino acids: CASSQGGTYNEQFF. The DNA of the CDR3 is TGCGCCAGCAGCCAAGGGGGGACTTACAATGAGCAGTTCTTC.

V gene TRBV9 combines with J gene TRBJ2-1; the match to TRBD2 covers 9 bases. CDR1 is SGDLS and CDR2 is YYNGEE in the germline V gene. V was pared by 4 bases and J by 6 bases, with 11 bases of the junction left unmatched. This CDR3 comprises 16 residues. The CDR3 DNA reads TGTGCCAGCAGCTCCCCCGGGACTAGCCCCGCCAATGAGCAGTTCTTC. Translated: CASSSPGTSPANEQFF.

The V and J genes are TRBV9 and TRBJ2-5, with 13 bases matching TRBD2. This CDR3 region has 17 residues. The trim removed 7 bases at V and 1 base at J, leaving 10 bases unmatched. Looked up from germline, CDR1 is SGDLS and CDR2 is YYNGEE. In DNA form, the CDR3 reads TGTGCCAGCGGGCGTCAAACTAGCGGGGGGGCCCAAGAGACCCAGTACTTC. Amino acids: CASGRQTSGGAQETQYF.

The rearrangement joins TRBV7-2 to TRBJ2-6; 8 bases are a match to TRBD2. The CDR3 length is 17 residues. Germline-derived CDR1 and CDR2 are SGHTA and FQGNSA. V lost 5 bases to trimming and J lost 5 bases; unmatched junction nucleotides: 11. As DNA, the CDR3 is TGTGCCAGCAGCCCGATAGCGGGGACGCTGAGGGCCAACGTCCTGACTTTC. It encodes CASSPIAGTLRANVLTF.

The DNA for the CDR3 is TGTGCCACCAGCAGGGAGGTCAGCGGGAGGGGGTCAGATACGCAGTATTTT. Translating it yields CATSREVSGRGSDTQYF. The chain links TRBV15 to TRBJ2-3; 10 bases line up with TRBD2. This CDR3 region has 17 residues. Germline lookup yields CDR1 LNHNV and CDR2 YYDKDF (reference sequence). Trimming cost V 3 bases and J 4 bases; bases outside gene matches: 10.

V and J are TRBV4-1 and TRBJ2-7; 8 bases map to TRBD2. V was clipped by 8 bases and J by 2 bases; unmatched bases: 8. The germline gives CDR1 MGHRA, CDR2 YSYEKL. The CDR3 spans 14 residues. The DNA for the CDR3 is TGCGCCAGCTCCGGGGGGGGTCCGACCTACGAGCAGTACTTC. It translates to CASSGGGPTYEQYF.

In its sample, this clone was seen once. This rearrangement joins TRBV7-8 to TRBJ2-1; 16 nucleotides agree with TRBD2. The length of the CDR3 is 19 residues. V lost 5 bases, J lost 4 bases, and 11 bases stayed unmatched. From germline, CDR1 is SGHVS and CDR2 FQNEAQ. CDR3 nucleotide sequence: TGTGCCAGCAGCATGCCGGGACTAGCGGGGGGGCAAGGTTACAATGAGCAGTTCTTC. Its translation: CASSMPGLAGGQGYNEQFF.

This clone was observed once. This sequence joins TRBV4-1 and TRBJ1-4; D is perhaps TRBD1 (6 bases). The ends were cut back, 4 bases at V and 10 bases at J, with 13 bases in the middle. Germline loops: CDR1 MGHRA, CDR2 YSYEKL. The length of the CDR3 is 13 residues. The DNA for the CDR3 is TGCGCCAGCAGCCCCTGGGAGGGGGTAAAACTGTTTTTT. Translation gives CASSPWEGVKLFF.